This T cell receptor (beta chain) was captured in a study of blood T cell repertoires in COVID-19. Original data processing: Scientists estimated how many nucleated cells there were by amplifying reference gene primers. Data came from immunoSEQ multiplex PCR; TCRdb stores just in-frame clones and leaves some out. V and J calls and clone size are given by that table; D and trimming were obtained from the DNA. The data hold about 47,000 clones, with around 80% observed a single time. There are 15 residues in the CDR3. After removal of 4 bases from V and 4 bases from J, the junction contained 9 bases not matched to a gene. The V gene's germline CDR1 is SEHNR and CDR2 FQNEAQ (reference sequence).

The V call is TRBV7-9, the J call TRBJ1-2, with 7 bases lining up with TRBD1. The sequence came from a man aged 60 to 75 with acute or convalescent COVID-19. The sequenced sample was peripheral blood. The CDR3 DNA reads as TGTGCCAGCAGCTCGGGACTAGACAGGGTCTATGGCTACACCTTC. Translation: CASSSGLDRVYGYTF.